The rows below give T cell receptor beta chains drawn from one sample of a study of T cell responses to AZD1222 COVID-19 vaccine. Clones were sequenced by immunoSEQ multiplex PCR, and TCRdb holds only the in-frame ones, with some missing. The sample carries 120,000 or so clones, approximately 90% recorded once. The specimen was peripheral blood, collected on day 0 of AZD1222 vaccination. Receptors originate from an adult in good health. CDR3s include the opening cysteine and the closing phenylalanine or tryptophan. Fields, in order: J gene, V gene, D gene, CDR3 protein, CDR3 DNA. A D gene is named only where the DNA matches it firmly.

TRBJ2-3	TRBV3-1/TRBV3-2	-	CASSQEGASDTQYF	TGTGCCAGCAGCCAAGAAGGGGCGTCAGATACGCAGTATTTT
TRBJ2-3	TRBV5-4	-	CASSTGGTRTDTQYF	TGTGCCAGCAGCACGGGTGGGACCAGAACCGATACGCAGTATTTT
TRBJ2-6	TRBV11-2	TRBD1	CASSPRQGSLSGANVLTF	TGTGCCAGCAGCCCCCGACAGGGATCCTTGTCTGGGGCCAACGTCCTGACTTTC
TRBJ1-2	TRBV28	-	CASSQRSDYGYTF	TGTGCCAGCAGCCAAAGATCCGACTATGGCTACACCTTC
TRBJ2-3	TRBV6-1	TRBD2	CASSGRLAVGTDTQYF	TGTGCCAGCAGTGGAAGACTAGCAGTAGGCACAGATACGCAGTATTTT
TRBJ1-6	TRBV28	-	CASSLDGLDNSPLHF	TGTGCCAGCAGTTTAGACGGCCTCGATAATTCACCCCTCCACTTT
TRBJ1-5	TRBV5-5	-	CASSRDIANQPQHF	TGTGCCAGCAGCCGGGACATCGCCAATCAGCCCCAGCATTTT
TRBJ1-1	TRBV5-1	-	CASSLEWGDTEAFF	TGCGCCAGCAGCTTAGAGTGGGGGGACACTGAAGCTTTCTTT
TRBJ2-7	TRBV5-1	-	CASSSTGTLYEQYF	TGCGCCAGCAGCTCTACCGGGACACTATACGAGCAGTACTTC
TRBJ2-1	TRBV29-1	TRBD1	CSGGTGEEQFF	TGCAGCGGGGGGACAGGGGAAGAGCAGTTCTTC